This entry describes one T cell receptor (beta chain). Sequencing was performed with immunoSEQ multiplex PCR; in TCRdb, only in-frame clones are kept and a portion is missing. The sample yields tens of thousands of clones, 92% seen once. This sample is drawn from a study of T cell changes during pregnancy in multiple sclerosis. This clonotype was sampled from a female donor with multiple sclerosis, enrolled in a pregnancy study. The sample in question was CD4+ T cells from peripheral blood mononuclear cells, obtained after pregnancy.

The CDR3 DNA sequence: TGTGCCAGCAGTCCTAGCGGCTCCACAGATACGCAGTATTTT. Protein sequence: CASSPSGSTDTQYF. This chain links TRBV6-4 with TRBJ2-3; 7 bases align to TRBD2. The CDR3 totals 14 residues. The germline V gene encodes CDR1 MRHNA and CDR2 SNTAGT. J was trimmed by 2 bases and V by 5 bases; bases with no gene match: 4.